The 13 T cell receptor beta chains in this list originate from one sample, sequenced in a study of cytomegalovirus exposure and HLA in healthy donors. It was with 60 Vbeta and 13 Jbeta primers that the PCR ran. The data were produced by immunoSEQ multiplex PCR, yet TCRdb's version contains in-frame clones alone and is incomplete. The sample lists approximately 110,000 clones, roughly 70% occurring once. Specimen: PBMCs. These receptor sequences come from a middle-aged man in good health and CMV-seropositive.

This clone was picked up one time. This chain connects TRBV13 to TRBJ1-2; a possible D gene is TRBD1 (5 bases). Trimming took 0 bases from V and 7 from J, leaving 9 bases between them. There are 13 residues in the CDR3. From germline, CDR1 is PRHDT and CDR2 FYEKMQ (reference sequence). CDR3 in DNA: TGTGCCAGCAGCTTAGGAAAGGGGCCTGGCTACACCTTC. Amino acids: CASSLGKGPGYTF.

The DNA of the CDR3 is TGTGCCAGCAGCCCCCTTGACAAGGATAGCAATCAGCCCCAGCATTTT. Protein sequence: CASSPLDKDSNQPQHF. The V gene is TRBV7-6, the J gene TRBJ1-5, with D unclear. CDR1 SGHVS and CDR2 FNYEAQ come from the germline V gene. The CDR3 runs to 16 residues. Trimming removed 5 bases at V and 0 bases at J, with 14 bases between. Supplemented by reference TRBV7-6 and TRBJ1-5, the full variable domain reads GAGVSQSPRYKVTKRGQDVALRCDPISGHVSLYWYRQALGQGPEFLTYFNYEAQQDKSGLPNDRFSAERPEGSISTLTIQRTEQRDSAMYRCASSPLDKDSNQPQHFGDGTRLSIL.

The chain uses TRBV27 and TRBJ2-5; D call uncertain. V lost 3 bases and J lost 2, with 7 bases in between. Germline CDR1 and CDR2: MNHEY and SMNVEV (reference sequence). This CDR3 region has 13 residues. For the CDR3, the DNA is TGTGCCAGCAGTTTGACAAGACAAGAGACCCAGTACTTC. Translated, it gives CASSLTRQETQYF.

The chain is built from TRBV30 and TRBJ1-2, with 11 bases aligning to TRBD1. J lost 6 bases, V lost 4 bases, and 4 bases had no gene match. The CDR3 runs to 13 residues. Looked up from germline, CDR1 is GTSNPN and CDR2 is SVGIG (reference sequence). The CDR3 loop reads CAWTDRGLDGYTF. The CDR3, as DNA: TGTGCCTGGACGGACAGGGGGCTCGATGGCTACACCTTC.

This chain joins TRBV2 and TRBJ2-5; no clear D. CDR3 length equals 14 residues. The ends were cut back, 3 bases at V and 7 bases at J, with 15 bases in the middle. The V gene's germline CDR1 is SNHLY and CDR2 FYNNEI. CDR3 DNA sequence: TGTGCCAGCAGTGACGTAACTCCCTTCGGGACCCAGTACTTC. Its protein is CASSDVTPFGTQYF. Together with reference TRBV2 and TRBJ2-5, the CDR3 gives the full variable domain: EPEVTQTPSHQVTQMGQEVILRCVPISNHLYFYWYRQILGQKVEFLVSFYNNEISEKSEIFDDQFSVERPDGSNFTLKIRSTKLEDSAMYFCASSDVTPFGTQYFGPGTRLLVL.

The chain employs TRBV2 and TRBJ2-2; no clear D gene. The CDR3 spans 13 residues. Trimming stripped 4 bases from V and 4 bases from J, with 7 bases between. Germline lookup yields CDR1 SNHLY and CDR2 FYNNEI. CDR3 sequence: CASSVVLTGELFF. CDR3 coding DNA: TGTGCCAGCAGTGTAGTACTCACCGGGGAGCTGTTTTTT.

This clone was recorded a few times. The chain combines TRBV6-5 with TRBJ1-2, with D perhaps TRBD1 (6 bases). CDR3 length: 14 amino acids. V lost 5 bases and J 4 bases, leaving 14 bases between the germline ends. Germline CDR1 and CDR2: MNHEY and SVGAGI. The CDR3 here is CASSTTGTSYGYTF. The CDR3 DNA follows: TGTGCCAGCAGTACAACAGGGACGAGCTATGGCTACACCTTC.

This clone has just one count. The chain is built from TRBV29-1 and TRBJ2-3; 8 bases align to TRBD2. Germline CDR1 SQVTM, CDR2 ANQGSEA. This CDR3 contains 13 residues. The junction had 6 bases not matched to a gene; V was cut back by 6 bases and J by 4 bases. CDR3 nucleotide sequence: TGCAGCGTGAGTAGCGGGGAGTCAGATACGCAGTATTTT. Translating gives CSVSSGESDTQYF.

J is TRBJ2-5 and V is TRBV30; possibly TRBD1 for D (5 bases). The ends were cut back, 2 bases at V and 2 bases at J, with 9 bases in the middle. Germline V gene data show CDR1 as GTSNPN and CDR2 as SVGIG (reference sequence). The CDR3 runs to 13 residues. CDR3 region: CAWSTGAQETQYF. The DNA for the CDR3 is TGTGCCTGGAGTACTGGGGCTCAAGAGACCCAGTACTTC.

The chain couples TRBV4-2 to TRBJ1-1; 8 nucleotides line up with TRBD1. V shed 0 bases, J shed 1 base, and the junction held 4 bases outside the gene matches. From germline, CDR1 is LGHNA and CDR2 YNFKEQ. The CDR3 runs 16 residues. The CDR3 loop is CASSQDFGTGNTEAFF. CDR3 DNA: TGTGCCAGCAGCCAAGATTTCGGGACAGGGAACACTGAAGCTTTCTTT.

The rearrangement links TRBV6-5 to TRBJ2-2, with 7 bases fitting TRBD2. Germline lookup yields CDR1 MNHEY and CDR2 SVGAGI. V shed 4 bases, J shed 8 bases, and the junction held 10 bases outside the gene matches. This CDR3 has 15 residues. The CDR3 is CASSWLAGDTGELFF. DNA for the CDR3: TGTGCCAGCAGTTGGTTGGCGGGAGATACGGGGGAGCTGTTTTTT.

V and J are TRBV4-1 and TRBJ2-7, with TRBD2 matching over 13 bases. The junction had 5 bases not matched to a gene; V was cut back by 2 bases and J by 4 bases. Germline V gene sequence: CDR1 MGHRA, CDR2 YSYEKL. This CDR3 is 16 amino acids long. The CDR3, as DNA: TGCGCCAGCAGCCAATCGCCGGGACTAGCGGGATACGAGCAGTACTTC. Translating it yields CASSQSPGLAGYEQYF.

CDR3 amino acids: CASSLAVAEETQYF. The CDR3 region has the DNA TGCGCCAGCAGCTTGGCGGTAGCGGAAGAGACCCAGTACTTC. The chain joins TRBV5-1 to TRBJ2-5; D is possibly TRBD2 (6 bases). This CDR3 comprises 14 residues. Germline-derived CDR1 and CDR2 are SGHRS and YFSETQ. Trimming left V 0 bases short and J 3 bases short, with 9 bases between.